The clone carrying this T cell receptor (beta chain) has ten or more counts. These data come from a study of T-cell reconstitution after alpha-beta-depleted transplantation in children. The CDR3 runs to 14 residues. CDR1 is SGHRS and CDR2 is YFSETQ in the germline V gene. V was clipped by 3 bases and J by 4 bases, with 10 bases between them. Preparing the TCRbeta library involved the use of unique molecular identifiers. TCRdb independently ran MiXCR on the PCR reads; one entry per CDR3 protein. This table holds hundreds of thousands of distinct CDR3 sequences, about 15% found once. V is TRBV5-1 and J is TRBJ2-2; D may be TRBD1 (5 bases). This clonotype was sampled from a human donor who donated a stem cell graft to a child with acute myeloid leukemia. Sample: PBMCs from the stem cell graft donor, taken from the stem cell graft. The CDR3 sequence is CASSSHDSTGELFF. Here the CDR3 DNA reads TGCGCCAGCAGCTCCCACGACAGCACCGGGGAGCTGTTTTTT. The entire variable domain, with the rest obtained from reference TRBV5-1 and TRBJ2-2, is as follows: KAGVTQTPRYLIKTRGQQVTLSCSPISGHRSVSWYQQTPGQGLQFLFEYFSETQRNKGNFPGRFSGRQFSNSRSEMNVSTLELGDSALYLCASSSHDSTGELFFGEGSRLTVL.